This T cell receptor beta chain was sequenced in a study of CD8 T cells in ankylosing spondylitis. To note about this clonotype: The antigen is undetermined. A read error may produce the germline difference seen at one junction end.

Points from the study as a whole: In synovial fluid and blood from reactive arthritis, some motif variants were previously reported. In ankylosing spondylitis blood, a motif of roughly eight highly homologous TCR beta variants appeared characteristic. Significant enrichment of disease-linked clones was reportedly seen in matched ankylosing spondylitis synovial fluid.

Preparation of TCR beta libraries was done by quantitative 5'-RACE with molecular barcodes. TCRdb re-derived calls from the 5' RACE reads in MiXCR, one entry per CDR3 protein. This table has approximately 220,000 distinct CDR3 sequences, approximately 24% appearing once. This CDR3 has 14 residues. CDR1 and CDR2 (germline): LNHDA, SQIVND (reference sequence). The TCR sequence derives from a male donor with ankylosing spondylitis or in good health (not recorded which). Material: blood, either unsorted or a sorted T cell fraction (not recorded which). The V gene is TRBV19, the J gene TRBJ1-2; D gene uncertain. The CDR3 reads CASSLESTNYGYTF. CDR3 sequence (DNA): TGTGCCAGTAGTCTAGAAAGCACCAACTATGGCTACACCTTC.